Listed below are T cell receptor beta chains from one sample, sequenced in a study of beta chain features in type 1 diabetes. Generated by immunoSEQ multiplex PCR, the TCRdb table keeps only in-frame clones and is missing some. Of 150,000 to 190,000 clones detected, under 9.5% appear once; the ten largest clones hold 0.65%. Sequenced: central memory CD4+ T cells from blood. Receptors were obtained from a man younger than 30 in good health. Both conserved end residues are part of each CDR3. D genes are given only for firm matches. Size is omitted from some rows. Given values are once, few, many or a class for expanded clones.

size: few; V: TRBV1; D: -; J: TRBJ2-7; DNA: TGCACCAGCAGCCATGGGAGTCAGAACGAGCAGTACTTC; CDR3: CTSSHGSQNEQYF
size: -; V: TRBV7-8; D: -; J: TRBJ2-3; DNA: TGTGCCAGCATCCTAGGGGGGGCCTGGGGAGATACGCAGTATTTT; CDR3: CASILGGAWGDTQYF
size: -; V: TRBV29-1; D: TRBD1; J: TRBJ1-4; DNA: TGCAGCGTTGGGGACAGGAGTAATGAAAAACTGTTTTTT; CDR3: CSVGDRSNEKLFF
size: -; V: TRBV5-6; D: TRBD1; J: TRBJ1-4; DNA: TGTGCCAGCAGCTTAAAGGGGGCGGAAAAACTGTTTTTT; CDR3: CASSLKGAEKLFF
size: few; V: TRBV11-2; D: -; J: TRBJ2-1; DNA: TGTGCCAGCCGAGATCGCTACAATGAGCAGTTCTTC; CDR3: CASRDRYNEQFF
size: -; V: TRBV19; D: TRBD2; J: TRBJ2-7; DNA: TGTGCCAGTAGCACTAGCGGGAGTCCACTCTTACTTTACGAGCAGTACTTC; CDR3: CASSTSGSPLLLYEQYF
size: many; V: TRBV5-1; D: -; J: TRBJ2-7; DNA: TGCGCCAGTACCGGGACTGCCAGCTCCTACGAGCAGTACTTC; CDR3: CASTGTASSYEQYF
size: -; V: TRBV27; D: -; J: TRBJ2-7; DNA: TGTGCCAGCAGTACCGGGGGAACGTTCTCCTACGAGCAGTACTTC; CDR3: CASSTGGTFSYEQYF
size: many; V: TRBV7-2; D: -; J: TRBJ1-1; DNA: TGTGCCAGCAGACCGACACAGGGCACTGAAGCTTTCTTT; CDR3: CASRPTQGTEAFF
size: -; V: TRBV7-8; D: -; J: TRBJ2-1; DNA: TGTGCCAGCAGCATTAGCGGCTCGAGCTCCTACAATGAGCAGTTCTTC; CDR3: CASSISGSSSYNEQFF
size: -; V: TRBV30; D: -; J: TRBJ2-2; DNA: TGTGCCTGGAGTGTAAGCAGGGCCGGGGAGCTGTTTTTT; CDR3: CAWSVSRAGELFF
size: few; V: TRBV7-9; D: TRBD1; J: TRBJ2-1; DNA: TGTGCCAGCAGCAAGACTCGCCGGACAGGGGGCGATTTGGGGCAGTTCTTC; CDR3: CASSKTRRTGGDLGQFF
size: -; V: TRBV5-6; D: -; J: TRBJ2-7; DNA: TGTGCCAGCAGCTTAGTACCGGGCGAGCAGTACTTC; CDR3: CASSLVPGEQYF
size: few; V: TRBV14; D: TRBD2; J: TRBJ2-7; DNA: TGTGCCAGCAGCCAACAGCTAGCGGGGACCTACGAGCAGTACTTC; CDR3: CASSQQLAGTYEQYF
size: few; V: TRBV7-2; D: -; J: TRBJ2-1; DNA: TGTGCCAGCAGCCCCCGGGGGGCCCGAAATGAGCAGTTCTTC; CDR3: CASSPRGARNEQFF
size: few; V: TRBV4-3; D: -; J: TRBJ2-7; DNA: TGCGCCAGCAGCCAAGCCGGGGGGCCCTACGAGCAGTACTTC; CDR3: CASSQAGGPYEQYF
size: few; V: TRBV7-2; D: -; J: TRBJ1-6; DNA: TGTGCCAGCAGCGCTAATACAGGGAGCTCCTATAATTCACCCCTCCACTTT; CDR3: CASSANTGSSYNSPLHF
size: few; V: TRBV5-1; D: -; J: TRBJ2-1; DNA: TGCGCCAGCCGCTGGGGGCTGGACGAGCAGTTCTTC; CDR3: CASRWGLDEQFF
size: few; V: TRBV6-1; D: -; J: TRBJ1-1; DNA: TGTGCCAGCAGCCGGGTGGACACTGAAGCTTTCTTT; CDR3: CASSRVDTEAFF
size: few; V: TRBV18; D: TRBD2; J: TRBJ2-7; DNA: TGTGCCAGCTCCCCGAGGGCGGGGGGGCTCGACGAGCAGTACTTC; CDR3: CASSPRAGGLDEQYF
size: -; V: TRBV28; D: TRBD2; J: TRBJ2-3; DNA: TGTGCCAGCACCAGCCCGGGACTAGCGGGAACAGATACGCAGTATTTT; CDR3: CASTSPGLAGTDTQYF
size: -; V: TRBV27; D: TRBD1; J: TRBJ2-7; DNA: TGTGCCAGCAGGGGGACAGGGCGAGGAGAGCAGTACTTC; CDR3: CASRGTGRGEQYF
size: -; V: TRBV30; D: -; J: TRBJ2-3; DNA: TGTGCCTGGACTTTGACAGATACGCAGTATTTT; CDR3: CAWTLTDTQYF
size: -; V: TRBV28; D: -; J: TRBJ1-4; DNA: TGTGCCAGCAGTCCCCGGGGAGGAGTAAGAACGATCGTAGGGACTAATGAAAAACTGTTTTTT; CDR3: CASSPRGGVRTIVGTNEKLFF
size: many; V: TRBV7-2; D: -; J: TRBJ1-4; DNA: TGTGCCAGCAGCTTTGACAGACAGGACGAAAAACTGTTTTTT; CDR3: CASSFDRQDEKLFF
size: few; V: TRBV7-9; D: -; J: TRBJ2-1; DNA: TGTGCCAGCAGCGATGCGGGGTCTTACAATGAGCAGTTCTTC; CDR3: CASSDAGSYNEQFF
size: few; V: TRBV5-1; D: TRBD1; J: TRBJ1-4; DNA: TGCGCCAGCAGCTTAAACAGGGGTGAAAAACTGTTTTTT; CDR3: CASSLNRGEKLFF
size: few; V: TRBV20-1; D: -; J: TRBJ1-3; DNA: TGCAGTGCTGAGACTGGAAACACCATATATTTT; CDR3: CSAETGNTIYF
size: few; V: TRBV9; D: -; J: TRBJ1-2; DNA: TGTGCCAGCAGCGTAGAGGCAGGGTCCGGGGGCTACACCTTC; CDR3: CASSVEAGSGGYTF
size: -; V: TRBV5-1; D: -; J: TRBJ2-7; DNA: TGCGCCAGCAGCTCTCTTTCCTACGAGCAGTACTTC; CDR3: CASSSLSYEQYF
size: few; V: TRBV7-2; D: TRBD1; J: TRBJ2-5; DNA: TGTGCCAGCAGCCCCAAAGGGACAGCTCTCAACTTC; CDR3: CASSPKGTALNF
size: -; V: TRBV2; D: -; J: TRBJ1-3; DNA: TGTGCCAGCAGTGAGGTCGGGAACGTCTCTGGAAACACCATATATTTT; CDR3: CASSEVGNVSGNTIYF
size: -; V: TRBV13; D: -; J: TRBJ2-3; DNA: TGTGCCAGCAGCTTGGACAGCCGAAGCACAGATACGCAGTATTTT; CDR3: CASSLDSRSTDTQYF
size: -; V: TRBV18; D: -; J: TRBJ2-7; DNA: TGTGCCAGCTCACCCCGGGGAGCCGGTGGACTCTACTACGAGCAGTACTTC; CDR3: CASSPRGAGGLYYEQYF
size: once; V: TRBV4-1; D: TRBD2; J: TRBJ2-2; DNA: TGCGCCAGCAGCCAAGCAGCTAGCGGGGGGAACACCGGGGAGCTGTTTTTT; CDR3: CASSQAASGGNTGELFF
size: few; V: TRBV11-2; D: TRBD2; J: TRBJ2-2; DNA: TGTGCCAGCAGCTCAGGGGCTAGCGGGGGGGCGGTTGCCGGGGAGCTGTTTTTT; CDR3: CASSSGASGGAVAGELFF
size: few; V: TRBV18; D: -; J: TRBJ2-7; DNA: TGTGCCAGCTCACCACCCACGGTTCTTTACGAGCAGTACTTC; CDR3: CASSPPTVLYEQYF
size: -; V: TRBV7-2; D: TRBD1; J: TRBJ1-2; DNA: TGTGCCAGCAGCTTATCACCAGGGGGCTATGGCTACACCTTC; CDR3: CASSLSPGGYGYTF
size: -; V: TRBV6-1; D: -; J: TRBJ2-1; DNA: TGTGCCAGCAGTTCCTACAGGGTGGGCAATGAGCAGTTCTTC; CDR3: CASSSYRVGNEQFF
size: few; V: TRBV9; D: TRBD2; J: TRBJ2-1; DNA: TGTGCCAGCAGCGTAGGGCTAGCGGGAAACAATGAGCAGTTCTTC; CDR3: CASSVGLAGNNEQFF
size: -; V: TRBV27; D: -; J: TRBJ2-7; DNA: TGTGCCAGCAGTTTGGAAACAGGGTCTTACGAGCAGTACTTC; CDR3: CASSLETGSYEQYF
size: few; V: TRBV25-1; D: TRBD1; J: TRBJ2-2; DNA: TGTGCCAGCAGTGAATCGGACAGGGGGCGAAGCGGGGAGCTGTTTTTT; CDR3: CASSESDRGRSGELFF
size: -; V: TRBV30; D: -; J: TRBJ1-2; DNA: TGTGCCTGGATCTCCGCCGGGCGGAAGGGGGGCTACACCTTC; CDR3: CAWISAGRKGGYTF